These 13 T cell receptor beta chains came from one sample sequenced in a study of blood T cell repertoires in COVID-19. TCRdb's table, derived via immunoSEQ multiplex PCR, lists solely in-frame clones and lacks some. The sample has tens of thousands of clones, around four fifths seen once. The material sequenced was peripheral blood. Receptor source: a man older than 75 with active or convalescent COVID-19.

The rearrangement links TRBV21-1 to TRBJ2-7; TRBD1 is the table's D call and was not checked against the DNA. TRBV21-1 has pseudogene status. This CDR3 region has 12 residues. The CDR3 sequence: CASIAGCYEQYF. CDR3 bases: TGTGCCAGCATTGCAGGTTGCTACGAGCAGTACTTC.

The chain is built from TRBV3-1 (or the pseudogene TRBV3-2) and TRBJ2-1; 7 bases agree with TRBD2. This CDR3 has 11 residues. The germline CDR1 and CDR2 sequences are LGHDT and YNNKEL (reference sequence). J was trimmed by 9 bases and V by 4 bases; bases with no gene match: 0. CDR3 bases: TGTGCCAGCAGCCGGGGGGGTGAGCAGTTCTTC. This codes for CASSRGGEQFF.

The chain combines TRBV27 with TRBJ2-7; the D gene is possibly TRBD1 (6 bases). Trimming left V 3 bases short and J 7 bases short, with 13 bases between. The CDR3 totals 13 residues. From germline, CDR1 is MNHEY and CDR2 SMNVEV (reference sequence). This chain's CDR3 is CASSFIQGVEQYF. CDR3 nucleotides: TGTGCCAGCAGTTTCATACAGGGCGTAGAGCAGTACTTC.

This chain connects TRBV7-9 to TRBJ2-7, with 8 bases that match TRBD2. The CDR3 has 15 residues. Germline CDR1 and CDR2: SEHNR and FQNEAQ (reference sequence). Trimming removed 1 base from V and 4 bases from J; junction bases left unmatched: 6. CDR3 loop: CASSLDIAGKYEQYF. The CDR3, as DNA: TGTGCCAGCAGCTTAGATATAGCGGGAAAGTACGAGCAGTACTTC. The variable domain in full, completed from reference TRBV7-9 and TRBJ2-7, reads DTGVSQNPRHKITKRGQNVTFRCDPISEHNRLYWYRQTLGQGPEFLTYFQNEAQLEKSRLLSDRFSAERPKGSFSTLEIQRTEQGDSAMYLCASSLDIAGKYEQYFGPGTRLTVT.

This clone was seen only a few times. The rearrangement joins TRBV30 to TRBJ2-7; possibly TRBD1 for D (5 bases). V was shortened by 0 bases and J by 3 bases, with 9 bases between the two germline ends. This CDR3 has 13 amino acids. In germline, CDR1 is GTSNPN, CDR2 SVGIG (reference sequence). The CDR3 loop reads CAWSVGQGYEQYF. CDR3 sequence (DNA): TGTGCCTGGAGTGTTGGGCAGGGCTACGAGCAGTACTTC.

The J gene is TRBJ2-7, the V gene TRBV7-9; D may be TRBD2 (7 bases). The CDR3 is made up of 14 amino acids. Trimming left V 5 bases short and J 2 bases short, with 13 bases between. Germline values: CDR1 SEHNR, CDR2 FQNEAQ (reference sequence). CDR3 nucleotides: TGTGCCAGCAGCCAAGGGGGGGCGGCCTACGAGCAGTACTTC. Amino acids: CASSQGGAAYEQYF.

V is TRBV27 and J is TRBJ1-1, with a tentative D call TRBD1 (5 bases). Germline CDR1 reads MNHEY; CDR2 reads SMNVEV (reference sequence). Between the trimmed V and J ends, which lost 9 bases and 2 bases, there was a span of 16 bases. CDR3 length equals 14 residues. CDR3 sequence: CASSPSDRNTEAFF. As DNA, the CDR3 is TGTGCCAGTAGCCCCTCAGACAGAAACACTGAAGCTTTCTTT.

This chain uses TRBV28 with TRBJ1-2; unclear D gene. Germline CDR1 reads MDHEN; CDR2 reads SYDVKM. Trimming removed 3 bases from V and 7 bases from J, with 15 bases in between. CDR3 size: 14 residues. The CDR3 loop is CASSFARGKSGYTF. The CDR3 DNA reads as TGTGCCAGCAGTTTTGCCCGGGGAAAGTCTGGCTACACCTTC.

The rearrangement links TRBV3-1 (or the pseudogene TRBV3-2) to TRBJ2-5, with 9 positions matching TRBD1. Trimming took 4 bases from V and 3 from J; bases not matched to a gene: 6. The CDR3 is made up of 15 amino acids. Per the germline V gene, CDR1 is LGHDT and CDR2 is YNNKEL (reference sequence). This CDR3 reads CASSRTGTGKETQYF. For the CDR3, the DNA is TGTGCCAGCAGCCGAACCGGGACAGGGAAAGAGACCCAGTACTTC.

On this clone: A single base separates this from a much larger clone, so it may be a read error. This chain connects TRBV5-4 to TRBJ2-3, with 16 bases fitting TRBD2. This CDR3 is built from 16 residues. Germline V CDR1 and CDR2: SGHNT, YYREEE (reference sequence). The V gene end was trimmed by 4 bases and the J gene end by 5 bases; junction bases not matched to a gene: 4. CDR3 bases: TGTGCCAGCAGCCCGGGACTAGCGGGAGGGGAAGATACGCAGTATTTT. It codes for CASSPGLAGGEDTQYF. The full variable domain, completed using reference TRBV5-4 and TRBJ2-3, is ETGVTQSPTHLIKTRGQQVTLRCSSQSGHNTVSWYQQALGQGPQFIFQYYREEENGRGNFPPRFSGLQFPNYSSELNVNALELDDSALYLCASSPGLAGGEDTQYFGPGTRLTVL.

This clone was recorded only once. This chain's CDR3 is CASSLDPSGASPLHF. The CDR3 DNA reads TGTGCCAGCAGCTTAGACCCTAGCGGGGCTTCACCCCTCCACTTT. The chain employs TRBV7-6 and TRBJ1-6, with D maybe TRBD1 (5 bases). CDR1 is SGHVS, CDR2 FNYEAQ, per germline. The CDR3 has 15 residues. V was cut by 1 base and J by 9 bases, with 13 bases left in between. Complete variable domain (other parts from reference TRBV7-6 and TRBJ1-6): GAGVSQSPRYKVTKRGQDVALRCDPISGHVSLYWYRQALGQGPEFLTYFNYEAQQDKSGLPNDRFSAERPEGSISTLTIQRTEQRDSAMYRCASSLDPSGASPLHFGNGTRLTVT.

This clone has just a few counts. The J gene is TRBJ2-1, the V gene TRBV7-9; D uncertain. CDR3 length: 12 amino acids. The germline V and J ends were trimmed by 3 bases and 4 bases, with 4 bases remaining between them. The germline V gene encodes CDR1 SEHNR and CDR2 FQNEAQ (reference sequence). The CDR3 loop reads CASSFGYNEQFF. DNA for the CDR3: TGTGCCAGCAGCTTCGGGTACAATGAGCAGTTCTTC.

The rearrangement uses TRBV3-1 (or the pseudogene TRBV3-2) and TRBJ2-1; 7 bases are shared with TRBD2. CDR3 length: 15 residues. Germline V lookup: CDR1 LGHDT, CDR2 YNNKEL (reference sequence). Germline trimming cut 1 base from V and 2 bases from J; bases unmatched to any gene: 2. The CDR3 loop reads CASSQGLAPYNEQFF. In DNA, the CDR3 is TGTGCCAGCAGCCAAGGACTAGCCCCCTACAATGAGCAGTTCTTC.